This T cell receptor (beta chain) was sequenced in a study of blood T cell repertoires in COVID-19. In the original analysis: By means of reference gene primer amplification, nucleated cell counts were estimated. TCRdb's table, derived via immunoSEQ multiplex PCR, lists solely in-frame clones and lacks some. The D gene and trimming were derived from the DNA, and the V and J assignments and clone size from that table. The sample carries nearly 200,000 clones, roughly 90% recorded once. Individuals drawn from under 30 US areas were about 18 to 95 years old. All recovered Cohort 3 donors got two negative PCRs, got clearance, or saw symptom resolution. V dropped 6 bases and J dropped 3; count of bases not matched to a gene: 9. The CDR3 is 17 residues long. Germline V lookup: CDR1 GTSNPN, CDR2 SVGIG (reference sequence).

The specimen sequenced was PBMCs or T cells enriched from blood (not recorded which). The V and J genes are TRBV30 and TRBJ2-6; TRBD1 agrees at 12 bases. The sequence was collected from a woman in her late teens or twenties who had recovered from COVID-19. The CDR3 spells CACPSGTGGFGANVLTF. For the CDR3, the DNA is TGTGCCTGCCCCTCCGGGACAGGGGGCTTTGGGGCCAACGTCCTGACTTTC.